The entry below gives a single TCR beta chain sequence along with its context. Its antigen is unknown. The PCR had 60 Vbeta and 13 Jbeta primers. Authors' processing steps: Later reanalysis found approximately 76 million unique TCR beta chains, roughly 10 million of them shared. Method: immunoSEQ multiplex PCR; TCRdb's copy keeps in-frame clones and lacks some. That table supplies the V and J calls and clone size; D and trimming were determined from the DNA. In the table there are a few hundred thousand clones, around 90% of which are singletons. The data derive from a study of cytomegalovirus exposure and HLA in healthy donors. About the research overall: The Caucasian-associated ancestry cluster held over 80% of a few hundred genotyped donors. Study observations and caveats: Reports state that TCR beta sequences accurately predicted most subjects' HLA-A and HLA-B alleles. The authors listed some 160 TCR beta chains as cytomegalovirus-associated.

This CDR3 spans 15 amino acids. Trimming stripped 2 bases from V and 1 base from J, with 11 bases between. Germline assignment: CDR1 KGHSH and CDR2 LQKENI. The sample consisted of PBMCs. The receptor was isolated from a girl aged 2 to 9 in good health and CMV-seronegative. The V gene is TRBV18, the J gene TRBJ2-5; D might be TRBD2 (6 bases). The CDR3 nucleotides are TGTGCCAGCTCACCAGGGGGGACCTTCCAAGAGACCCAGTACTTC. It codes for CASSPGGTFQETQYF.